The 22 T cell receptor beta chains presented below share a single source sample, sequenced in a study of siplizumab effects on memory and regulatory T cells. The table came from immunoSEQ multiplex PCR; TCRdb's copy has only in-frame clones and leaves some out. The sample yields more than 95,000 clones, 93% seen once. The sequenced material came from Tregs sorted from blood. The receptors come from a human donor in good health.

The chain joins TRBV30 to TRBJ2-7; perhaps TRBD1 as D (5 bases). CDR3 length: 14 residues. Trimming pared 3 bases from V and 5 bases from J, leaving 17 bases between. CDR1 is GTSNPN and CDR2 is SVGIG in the germline V gene (reference sequence). The CDR3 spells CAWSQTDPTHEQYF. DNA of the CDR3: TGTGCCTGGAGCCAGACAGATCCTACCCACGAGCAGTACTTC.

This sequence joins TRBV19 and TRBJ2-5, with D possibly being TRBD1 or TRBD2 (5 bases each). The CDR3 has 14 residues. The V end was cut by 1 base, the J end by 4 bases, with 10 bases between. Germline loops: CDR1 LNHDA, CDR2 SQIVND (reference sequence). CDR3 residues: CASSIGPGRETQYF. In DNA form, the CDR3 reads TGTGCCAGTAGTATAGGGCCAGGGAGAGAGACCCAGTACTTC.

This clone was observed a single time. This sequence joins TRBV18 and TRBJ2-1; TRBD1 matches 8 bases. Trimming cost V 3 bases and J 6 bases; bases outside gene matches: 4. The CDR3 has 14 residues. In germline, CDR1 is KGHSH, CDR2 LQKENI. The CDR3: CASSPTDRANEQFF. CDR3 coding DNA: TGTGCCAGCTCACCTACGGACAGGGCCAATGAGCAGTTCTTC.

The V and J genes are TRBV10-2 and TRBJ1-2, with TRBD1 identical over 7 bases. V lost 3 bases, J lost 4 bases, and 2 bases stayed unmatched. Germline CDR1 is WSHSY and CDR2 is SAAADI. The CDR3 covers 13 residues. The CDR3, as DNA: TGCGCCAGCAGTGAAGGGGACAGCTATGGCTACACCTTC. Translating it yields CASSEGDSYGYTF.

This chain uses TRBV10-3 with TRBJ2-7; tentative D call: TRBD1 (6 bases). This CDR3 spans 14 amino acids. Trimming removed 4 bases at V and 5 bases at J, with 15 bases between. Germline-derived CDR1 and CDR2 are ENHRY and SYGVKD. The CDR3 DNA is TGTGCCATCAGTGTATCCAGGGGAAGCCACGAGCAGTACTTC. It specifies CAISVSRGSHEQYF.

On this clone: Other nucleotide sequences in the sample specify the same CDR3. The chain joins TRBV7-9 to TRBJ2-1; 9 bases are a match to TRBD2. The CDR3 loop spans 15 amino acids. V dropped 4 bases and J dropped 0; count of bases not matched to a gene: 1. Germline loops: CDR1 SEHNR, CDR2 FQNEAQ (reference sequence). CDR3 sequence reads: CASSYSGSSYNEQFF. The CDR3, as DNA: TGTGCCAGCAGCTATAGCGGGAGCTCCTACAATGAGCAGTTCTTC.

The chain uses TRBV25-1 and TRBJ2-1; D tentatively fits TRBD1 or TRBD2 (5 bases each). The CDR3 consists of 13 residues. Germline V gives CDR1 MGHDK, CDR2 SYGVNS. Trimming removed 3 bases at V and 2 bases at J, with 5 bases between. The CDR3 nucleotides read TGTGCCAGCAGTGAGGGGGCCTACAATGAGCAGTTCTTC. It codes for CASSEGAYNEQFF.

The chain links TRBV27 to TRBJ1-2, with D perhaps matching TRBD1 (5 bases). V lost 3 bases and J lost 4, with 15 bases in between. Germline-derived CDR1 and CDR2 are MNHEY and SMNVEV (reference sequence). CDR3 size: 15 residues. The CDR3 DNA is TGTGCCAGCAGTTTCGTGGGACTAGGCGGCTATGGCTACACCTTC. Its protein is CASSFVGLGGYGYTF.

The chain carries TRBV2 and TRBJ1-4; D not certain. V shed 5 bases and J shed 3 bases, with 10 bases lying between them. CDR3 size: 14 residues. The V gene's germline CDR1 is SNHLY and CDR2 FYNNEI. The CDR3 DNA is TGTGCCAGCAGTAACCTCGCAGCTAATGAAAAACTGTTTTTT. Translating gives CASSNLAANEKLFF.

This sequence joins TRBV10-3 and TRBJ2-7; D gene uncertain. CDR3 length: 12 amino acids. V was shortened by 11 bases and J by 6 bases, with 17 bases between the two germline ends. Germline V gives CDR1 ENHRY, CDR2 SYGVKD. As DNA, the CDR3 is TGTGCCGCCGGCTCCAGCCCCTCCGAGCAGTACTTC. Residues: CAAGSSPSEQYF.

Turning to this clone: Since the CDR3 does not end with the conserved phenylalanine or tryptophan, this likely comes from a read error. This chain connects TRBV11-2 to TRBJ1-2; TRBD1 might be the D (6 bases). V was clipped by 4 bases and J by 10 bases, with 16 bases between them. CDR1 and CDR2 (germline): SGHAT, FQNNGV. The CDR3 loop spans 13 amino acids. The DNA for the CDR3 is TGTGCCAGCAGCTCACTCATTCCAGGGGACTACACCTCC. The encoded protein is CASSSLIPGDYTS.

The chain combines TRBV30 with TRBJ2-3; D remains ambiguous. The CDR3 length is 12 residues. V lost 1 base to trimming and J lost 3 bases, with 5 bases between them. Per the germline V gene, CDR1 is GTSNPN and CDR2 is SVGIG (reference sequence). The CDR3: CAWSDWTDTQYF. For the CDR3, the DNA is TGTGCCTGGAGTGATTGGACAGATACGCAGTATTTT.

V is TRBV7-9 and J is TRBJ2-7; D unresolved. Trimming took 5 bases from V and 7 from J, leaving 15 bases between them. CDR1 and CDR2 (germline): SEHNR, FQNEAQ (reference sequence). CDR3 length: 13 residues. CDR3 residues: CASSRGTSLEQYF. CDR3 sequence (DNA): TGTGCCAGCAGCCGAGGTACGAGTCTGGAGCAGTACTTC.

This clone was observed a single time. This chain links TRBV6-5 with TRBJ2-7, with D tentatively TRBD1 (5 bases). The germline CDR1 and CDR2 sequences are MNHEY and SVGAGI. The V gene lost 6 bases and the J gene lost 3 bases, with 15 bases spanning the gap. This CDR3 is 14 amino acids long. CDR3 sequence reads: CASRRGMGNYEQYF. The DNA for the CDR3 is TGTGCCAGCAGAAGGGGTATGGGGAACTACGAGCAGTACTTC.

The gene calls are TRBV5-1 and TRBJ2-1; 8 nucleotides agree with TRBD2. Trimming cost V 4 bases and J 2 bases; bases outside gene matches: 8. Germline V lookup: CDR1 SGHRS, CDR2 YFSETQ. The CDR3 runs to 16 residues. The CDR3 spells CASSAGRLAPYNEQFF. The CDR3 DNA reads TGCGCCAGCAGCGCCGGCCGACTAGCGCCCTACAATGAGCAGTTCTTC.

The V call is TRBV2, the J call TRBJ2-5; 9 bases fit TRBD1. Germline V lookup: CDR1 SNHLY, CDR2 FYNNEI. The CDR3 totals 14 residues. Trimming took 6 bases from V and 5 from J; bases not matched to a gene: 7. CDR3 in DNA: TGTGCCAGCAGATCTAGGACAGGGGAGGAGACCCAGTACTTC. Its translation is CASRSRTGEETQYF.

The chain couples TRBV9 to TRBJ2-3, with D maybe TRBD2 (6 bases). The V gene lost 4 bases and the J gene lost 5 bases, with 20 bases spanning the gap. Germline assignment: CDR1 SGDLS and CDR2 YYNGEE. The CDR3 sequence is 16 residues long. The CDR3 here is CASSSQGEASVDTQYF. CDR3 coding DNA: TGTGCCAGCAGCTCCCAAGGGGAGGCTTCTGTAGATACGCAGTATTTT.

The V and J genes are TRBV6-5 and TRBJ1-5, with D possibly TRBD1 on 6 matching bases. CDR1 is MNHEY, CDR2 SVGAGI, per germline. Trimming removed 6 bases at V and 0 bases at J, with 12 bases between. This CDR3 is built from 15 residues. This CDR3 is CASSPGQLSNQPQHF. In nucleotides, the CDR3 is TGTGCCAGCAGCCCCGGACAGCTTAGCAATCAGCCCCAGCATTTT.

The J gene is TRBJ2-7, the V gene TRBV7-9; the match to TRBD2 covers 9 bases. With V trimmed by 5 bases and J by 0 bases, 8 bases remained unmatched. The V gene's germline CDR1 is SEHNR and CDR2 FQNEAQ (reference sequence). CDR3 length equals 16 residues. In DNA, the CDR3 is TGTGCCAGCAGCCTTCAGACTAGCGGCATCTCCTACGAGCAGTACTTC. This sequence encodes CASSLQTSGISYEQYF.

The V call is TRBV6-6, the J call TRBJ2-1, with 7 bases matching TRBD2. CDR1 is MNHNY, CDR2 SVGAGI, per germline (reference sequence). The CDR3 has 11 amino acids. V lost 9 bases, J lost 9 bases, and 5 bases stayed unmatched. The CDR3 bases are TGTGCCAGTTACGGGGGGTTTGAGCAGTTCTTC. Translation: CASYGGFEQFF.

The J gene is TRBJ1-2, the V gene TRBV18; D is unresolved. This CDR3 spans 12 amino acids. Trimming left V 3 bases short and J 8 bases short, with 10 bases between. CDR1 and CDR2 from the germline V gene are KGHSH and LQKENI. The CDR3 DNA sequence: TGTGCCAGCTCACCCCCGGGCTCCGGCTACACCTTC. Protein product: CASSPPGSGYTF.

The V and J genes are TRBV9 and TRBJ1-5, with TRBD1 identical over 7 bases. The CDR3 consists of 15 residues. Trimming removed 4 bases from V and 3 bases from J; junction bases left unmatched: 7. Per germline, CDR1 SGDLS and CDR2 YYNGEE. CDR3 sequence reads: CASSQGGSPNQPQHF. DNA for the CDR3: TGTGCCAGCAGCCAGGGGGGCAGCCCCAATCAGCCCCAGCATTTT.